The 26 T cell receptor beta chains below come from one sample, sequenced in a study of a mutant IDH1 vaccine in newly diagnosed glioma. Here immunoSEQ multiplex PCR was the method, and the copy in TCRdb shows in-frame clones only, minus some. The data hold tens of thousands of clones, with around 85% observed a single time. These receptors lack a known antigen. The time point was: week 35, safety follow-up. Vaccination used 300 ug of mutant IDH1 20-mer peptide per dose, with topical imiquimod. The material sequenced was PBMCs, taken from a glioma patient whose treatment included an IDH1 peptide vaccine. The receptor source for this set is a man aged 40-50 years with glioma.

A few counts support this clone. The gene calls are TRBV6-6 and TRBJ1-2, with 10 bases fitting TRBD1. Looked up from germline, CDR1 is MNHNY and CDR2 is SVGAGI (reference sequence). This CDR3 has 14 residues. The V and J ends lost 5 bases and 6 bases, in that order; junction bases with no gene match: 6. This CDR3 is CASSTTGGANGYTF. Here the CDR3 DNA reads TGTGCCAGCAGTACGACAGGGGGCGCTAATGGCTACACCTTC.

CDR3 coding DNA: TGTGCCAGCATGTTCCTCACAGCAACTGAAGCTTTCTTT. It translates to CASMFLTATEAFF. The chain joins TRBV21-1 to TRBJ1-1; the table's D call of TRBD1 was not tested on the DNA. TRBV21-1 is reported as a pseudogene. The CDR3 spans 13 residues.

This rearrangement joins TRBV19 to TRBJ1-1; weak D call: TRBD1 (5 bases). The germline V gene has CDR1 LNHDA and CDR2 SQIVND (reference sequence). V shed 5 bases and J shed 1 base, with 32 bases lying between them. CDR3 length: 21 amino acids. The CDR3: CASSPLSFMGPSSGANTEAFF. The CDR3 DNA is TGTGCCAGTAGTCCCTTATCTTTTATGGGACCTTCCTCTGGGGCGAACACTGAAGCTTTCTTT. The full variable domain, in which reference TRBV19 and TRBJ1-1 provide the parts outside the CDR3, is DGGITQSPKYLFRKEGQNVTLSCEQNLNHDAMYWYRQDPGQGLRLIYYSQIVNDFQKGDIAEGYSVSREKKESFPLTVTSAQKNPTAFYLCASSPLSFMGPSSGANTEAFFGQGTRLTVV.

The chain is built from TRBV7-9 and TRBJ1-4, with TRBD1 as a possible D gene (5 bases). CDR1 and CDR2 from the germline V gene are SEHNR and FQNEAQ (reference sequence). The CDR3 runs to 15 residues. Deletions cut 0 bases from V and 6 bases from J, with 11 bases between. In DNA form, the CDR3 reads TGTGCCAGCAGCTTAGCCCAGGGATTAGATGAAAAACTGTTTTTT. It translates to CASSLAQGLDEKLFF.

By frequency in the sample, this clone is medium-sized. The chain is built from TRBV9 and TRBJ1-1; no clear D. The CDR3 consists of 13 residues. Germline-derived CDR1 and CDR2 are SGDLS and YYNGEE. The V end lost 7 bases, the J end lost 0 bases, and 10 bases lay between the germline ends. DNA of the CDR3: TGTGCCAGCTCTCGGCAGTTGAACACTGAAGCTTTCTTT. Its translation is CASSRQLNTEAFF.

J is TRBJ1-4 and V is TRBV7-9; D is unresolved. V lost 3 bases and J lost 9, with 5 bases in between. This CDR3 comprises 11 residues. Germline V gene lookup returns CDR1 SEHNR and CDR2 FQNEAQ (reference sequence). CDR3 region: CASSLEQKLFF. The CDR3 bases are TGTGCCAGCAGCTTGGAACAAAAACTGTTTTTT.

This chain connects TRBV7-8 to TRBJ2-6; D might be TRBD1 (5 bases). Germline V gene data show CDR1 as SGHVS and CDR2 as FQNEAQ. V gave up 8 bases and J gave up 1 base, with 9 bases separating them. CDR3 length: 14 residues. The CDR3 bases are TGTGCCAGCTCAGGGTTGTCTGGGGCCAACGTCCTGACTTTC. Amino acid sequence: CASSGLSGANVLTF.

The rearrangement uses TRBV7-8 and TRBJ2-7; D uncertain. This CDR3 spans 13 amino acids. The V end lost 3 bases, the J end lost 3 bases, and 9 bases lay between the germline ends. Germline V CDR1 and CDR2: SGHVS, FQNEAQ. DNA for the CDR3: TGTGCCAGCAGCTTCGTGCTAGACTACGAGCAGTACTTC. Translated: CASSFVLDYEQYF.

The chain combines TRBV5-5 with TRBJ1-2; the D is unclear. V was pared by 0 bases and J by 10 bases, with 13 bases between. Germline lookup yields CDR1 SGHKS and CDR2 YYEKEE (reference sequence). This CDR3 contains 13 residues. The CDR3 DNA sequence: TGTGCCAGCAGCTTGGGGGATTTGGCTCTCTACACCTTC. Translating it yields CASSLGDLALYTF. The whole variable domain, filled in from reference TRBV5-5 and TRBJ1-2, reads DAGVTQSPTHLIKTRGQQVTLRCSPISGHKSVSWYQQVLGQGPQFIFQYYEKEERGRGNFPDRFSARQFPNYSSELNVNALLLGDSALYLCASSLGDLALYTFGSGTRLTVV.

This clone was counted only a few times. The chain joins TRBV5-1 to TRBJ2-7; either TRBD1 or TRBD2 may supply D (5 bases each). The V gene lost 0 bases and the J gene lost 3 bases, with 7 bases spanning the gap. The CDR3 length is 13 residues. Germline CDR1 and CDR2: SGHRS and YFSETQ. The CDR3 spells CASSLGGIYEQYF. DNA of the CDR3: TGCGCCAGCAGCTTGGGGGGGATCTACGAGCAGTACTTC.

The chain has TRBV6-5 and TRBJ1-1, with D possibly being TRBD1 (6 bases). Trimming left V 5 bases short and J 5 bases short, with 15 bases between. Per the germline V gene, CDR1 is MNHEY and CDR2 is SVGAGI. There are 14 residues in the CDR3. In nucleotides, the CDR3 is TGTGCCAGCAGTAGCAGGGGAGGCGAAACTGAAGCTTTCTTT. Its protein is CASSSRGGETEAFF.

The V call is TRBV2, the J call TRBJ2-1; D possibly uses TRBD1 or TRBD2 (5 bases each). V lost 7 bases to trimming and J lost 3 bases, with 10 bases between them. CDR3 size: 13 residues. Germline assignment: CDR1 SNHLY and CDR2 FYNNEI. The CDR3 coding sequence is TGTGCCAGCACTGGGACGGGCTACAATGAGCAGTTCTTC. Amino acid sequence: CASTGTGYNEQFF. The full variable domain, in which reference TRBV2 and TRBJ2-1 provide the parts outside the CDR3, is EPEVTQTPSHQVTQMGQEVILRCVPISNHLYFYWYRQILGQKVEFLVSFYNNEISEKSEIFDDQFSVERPDGSNFTLKIRSTKLEDSAMYFCASTGTGYNEQFFGPGTRLTVL.

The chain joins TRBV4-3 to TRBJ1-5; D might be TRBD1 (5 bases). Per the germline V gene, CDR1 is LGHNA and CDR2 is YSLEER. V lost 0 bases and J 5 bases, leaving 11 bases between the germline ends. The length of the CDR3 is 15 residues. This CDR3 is CASSQDPLGDQPQHF. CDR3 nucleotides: TGCGCCAGCAGCCAAGATCCATTAGGGGATCAGCCCCAGCATTTT.

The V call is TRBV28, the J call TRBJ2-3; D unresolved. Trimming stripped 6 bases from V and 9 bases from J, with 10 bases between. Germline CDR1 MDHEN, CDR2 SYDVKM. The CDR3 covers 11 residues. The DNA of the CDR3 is TGTGCCAGCAGATCTGACGGAACGCAGTATTTT. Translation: CASRSDGTQYF.

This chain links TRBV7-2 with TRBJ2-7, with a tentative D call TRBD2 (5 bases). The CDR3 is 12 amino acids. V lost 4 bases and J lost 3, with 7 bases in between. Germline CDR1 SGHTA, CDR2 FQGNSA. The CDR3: CASSSRGYEQYF. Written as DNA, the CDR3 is TGTGCCAGCAGCTCCCGGGGCTACGAGCAGTACTTC.

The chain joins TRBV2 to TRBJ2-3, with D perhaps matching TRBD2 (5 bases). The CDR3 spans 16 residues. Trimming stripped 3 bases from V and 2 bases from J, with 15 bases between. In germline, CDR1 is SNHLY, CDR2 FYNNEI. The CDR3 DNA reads TGTGCCAGCAGTGACGGGAAGGGCGGTTACACAGATACGCAGTATTTT. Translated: CASSDGKGGYTDTQYF.

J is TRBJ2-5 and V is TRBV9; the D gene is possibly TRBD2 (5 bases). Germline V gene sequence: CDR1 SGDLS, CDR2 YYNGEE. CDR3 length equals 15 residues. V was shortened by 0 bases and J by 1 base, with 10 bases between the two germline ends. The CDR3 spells CASSVGGGGQETQYF. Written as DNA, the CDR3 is TGTGCCAGCAGCGTAGGTGGAGGCGGCCAAGAGACCCAGTACTTC. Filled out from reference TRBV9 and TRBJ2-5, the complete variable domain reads DSGVTQTPKHLITATGQRVTLRCSPRSGDLSVYWYQQSLDQGLQFLIQYYNGEERAKGNILERFSAQQFPDLHSELNLSSLELGDSALYFCASSVGGGGQETQYFGPGTRLLVL.

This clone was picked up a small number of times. CDR3 sequence: CASSQEGARAARNGEQYF. DNA of the CDR3: TGCGCCAGCAGCCAAGAAGGTGCTCGGGCGGCCCGGAACGGCGAGCAGTACTTC. The chain links TRBV4-3 to TRBJ2-7; D is ambiguous. Germline loops: CDR1 LGHNA, CDR2 YSLEER. V lost 0 bases to trimming and J lost 6 bases, with 24 bases between them. The CDR3 totals 18 residues.

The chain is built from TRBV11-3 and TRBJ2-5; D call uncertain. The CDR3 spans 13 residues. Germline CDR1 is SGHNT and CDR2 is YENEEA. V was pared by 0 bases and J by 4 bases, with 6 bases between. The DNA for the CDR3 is TGTGCCAGCAGCTTAGATTCGGGAGAGACCCAGTACTTC. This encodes CASSLDSGETQYF.

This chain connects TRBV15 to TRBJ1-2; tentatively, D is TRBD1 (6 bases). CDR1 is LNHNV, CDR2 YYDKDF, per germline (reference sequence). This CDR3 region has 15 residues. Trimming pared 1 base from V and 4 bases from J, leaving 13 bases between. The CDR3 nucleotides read TGTGCCACCAGCAGAGGAGGAGGGGGGACCTATGGCTACACCTTC. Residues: CATSRGGGGTYGYTF.

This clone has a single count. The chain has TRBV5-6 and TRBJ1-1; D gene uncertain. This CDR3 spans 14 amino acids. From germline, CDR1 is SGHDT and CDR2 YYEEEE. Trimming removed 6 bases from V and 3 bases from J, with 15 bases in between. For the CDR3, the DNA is TGTGCCAGCACCCTTCCTACGGGCGACACTGAAGCTTTCTTT. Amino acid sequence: CASTLPTGDTEAFF. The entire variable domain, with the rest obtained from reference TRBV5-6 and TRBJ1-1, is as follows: DAGVTQSPTHLIKTRGQQVTLRCSPKSGHDTVSWYQQALGQGPQFIFQYYEEEERQRGNFPDRFSGHQFPNYSSELNVNALLLGDSALYLCASTLPTGDTEAFFGQGTRLTVV.

The CDR3 coding sequence is TGCAGCGTGATCATAACAGGGAGCTTCTACGAGCAGTACTTC. Its translation is CSVIITGSFYEQYF. V and J are TRBV29-1 and TRBJ2-7; possibly TRBD1 for D (6 bases). Trimming took off 6 bases at V and 3 bases at J, with 18 bases between the two ends. CDR1 and CDR2 (germline): SQVTM, ANQGSEA. The CDR3 spans 14 residues.

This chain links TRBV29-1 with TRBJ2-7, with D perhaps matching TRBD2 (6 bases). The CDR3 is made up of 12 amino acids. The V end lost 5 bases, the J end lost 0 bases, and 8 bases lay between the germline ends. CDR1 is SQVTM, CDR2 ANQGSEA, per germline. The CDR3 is CSVRGDSYEQYF. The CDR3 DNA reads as TGCAGCGTTCGCGGGGACTCCTACGAGCAGTACTTC.

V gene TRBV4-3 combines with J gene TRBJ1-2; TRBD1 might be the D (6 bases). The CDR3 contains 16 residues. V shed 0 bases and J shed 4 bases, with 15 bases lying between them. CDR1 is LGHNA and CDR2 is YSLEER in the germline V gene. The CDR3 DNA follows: TGCGCCAGCAGCCAAGATTCCGCGACAGGCCTCTATGGCTACACCTTC. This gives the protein CASSQDSATGLYGYTF.

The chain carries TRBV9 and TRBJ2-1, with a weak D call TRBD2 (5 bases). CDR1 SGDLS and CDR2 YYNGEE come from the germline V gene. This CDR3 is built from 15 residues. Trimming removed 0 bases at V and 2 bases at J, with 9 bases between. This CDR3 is CASSVASGAYNEQFF. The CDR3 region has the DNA TGTGCCAGCAGCGTAGCGAGCGGTGCCTACAATGAGCAGTTCTTC.

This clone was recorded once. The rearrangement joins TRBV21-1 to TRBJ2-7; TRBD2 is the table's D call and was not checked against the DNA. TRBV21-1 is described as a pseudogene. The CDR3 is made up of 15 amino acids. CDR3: CASSTAVAGAYEQYF. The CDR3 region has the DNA TGTGCCAGCAGCACTGCGGTTGCGGGAGCCTACGAGCAGTACTTC.